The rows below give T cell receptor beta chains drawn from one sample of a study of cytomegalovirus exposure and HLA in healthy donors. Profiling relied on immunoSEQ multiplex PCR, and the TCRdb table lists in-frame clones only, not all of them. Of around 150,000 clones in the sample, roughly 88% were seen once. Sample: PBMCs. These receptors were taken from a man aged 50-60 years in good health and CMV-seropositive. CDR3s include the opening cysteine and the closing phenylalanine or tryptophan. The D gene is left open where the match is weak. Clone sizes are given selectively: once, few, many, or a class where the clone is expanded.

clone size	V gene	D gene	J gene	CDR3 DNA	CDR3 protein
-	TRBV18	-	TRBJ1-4	TGTGCCAGCTCACTACAGGACAGCGAAAAACTGTTTTTT	CASSLQDSEKLFF
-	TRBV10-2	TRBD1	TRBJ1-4	TGCGCCAGCAGTCCCGGAGGGACAGGGAGGCGGGAAAAACTGTTTTTT	CASSPGGTGRREKLFF
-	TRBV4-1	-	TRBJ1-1	TGCGCCAGCAGCCAAGAGATGGGGAGAAACACTGAAGCTTTCTTT	CASSQEMGRNTEAFF
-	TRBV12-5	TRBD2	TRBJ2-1	TGTGCTAGTGGTTTGCCGGGACTAGCGGGAGTGGATGAGCAGTTCTTC	CASGLPGLAGVDEQFF
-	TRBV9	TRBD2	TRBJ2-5	TGTGCCAGCAGCGTAACTAGCGGGGGCCCAGGACTACAAGAGACCCAGTACTTC	CASSVTSGGPGLQETQYF
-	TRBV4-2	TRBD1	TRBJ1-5	TGTGCCAGCAGCCGGGGGACAGGGAGCAATCAGCCCCAGCATTTT	CASSRGTGSNQPQHF
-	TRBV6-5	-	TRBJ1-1	TGTGCCAGCGGCACAGGGCTAAACACTGAAGCTTTCTTT	CASGTGLNTEAFF
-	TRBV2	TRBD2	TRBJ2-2	TGTGCCAGCAAAACTGGGCTTTCTGGGACTAGCGGGAAGCTGGGGGAGCTGTTTTTT	CASKTGLSGTSGKLGELFF
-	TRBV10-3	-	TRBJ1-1	TGTGCCATCAGTGAGTCGACATCGGCCTCCAATGAAGCTTTCTTT	CAISESTSASNEAFF
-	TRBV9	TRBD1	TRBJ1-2	TGTGCCAGCAGCGTAGCTGAGGGGGCGGTGGGCTACACCTTC	CASSVAEGAVGYTF
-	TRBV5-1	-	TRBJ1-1	TGCGCCAGCAGCTTAATGTTAGCCGGCACTGAAGCTTTCTTT	CASSLMLAGTEAFF
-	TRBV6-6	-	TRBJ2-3	TGTGCCAGCAGTTACAAGAATGGGGCAAACTCAGATACGCAGTATTTT	CASSYKNGANSDTQYF
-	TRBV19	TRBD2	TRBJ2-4	TGTGCCAGTAGTATGGGAGGGGACATTCAGTACTTC	CASSMGGDIQYF
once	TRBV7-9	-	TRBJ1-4	TGTGCCAGCACTATCCTTGCAACTAATGAAAAACTGTTTTTT	CASTILATNEKLFF
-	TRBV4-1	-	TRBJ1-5	TGCGCCAGCAGCCAATCCGGACAGTTCAATCAGCCCCAGCATTTT	CASSQSGQFNQPQHF
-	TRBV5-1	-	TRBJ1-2	TGCGCCAGCAGCCAAGACAGCTATGGCTACACCTTC	CASSQDSYGYTF
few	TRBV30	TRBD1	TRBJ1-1	TGTGCCTGGAGGTTGGACAGGGCGAACACTGAAGCTTTCTTT	CAWRLDRANTEAFF
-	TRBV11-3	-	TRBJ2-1	TGTGCCAGCAGGTCCAGGGTAACGGGCAATGAGCAGTTCTTC	CASRSRVTGNEQFF
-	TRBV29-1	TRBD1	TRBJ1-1	TGCAGCGTTGGCCGGGACAGCACTGAAGCTTTCTTT	CSVGRDSTEAFF
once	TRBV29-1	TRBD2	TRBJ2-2	TGCAGCGCCGTAGGACGGGGCGGGGGTCGGACCGGGGAGCTGTTTTTT	CSAVGRGGGRTGELFF
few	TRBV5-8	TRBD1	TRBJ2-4	TGTGCCAGCAGCCGTGACAGGGCGCAAAACATTCAGTACTTC	CASSRDRAQNIQYF
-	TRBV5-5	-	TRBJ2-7	TGTGCCAGCAGCTTGTGGGGCAGTGACTGGCAGTACTTC	CASSLWGSDWQYF
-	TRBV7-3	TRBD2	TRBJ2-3	TGTGCCAGCAGTCGAGCGGGGGCCCGCACAGATACGCAGTATTTT	CASSRAGARTDTQYF
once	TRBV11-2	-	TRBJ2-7	TGTGCCAGCAGCCCTCAGACGGGCTCCTACGAGCAGTACTTC	CASSPQTGSYEQYF
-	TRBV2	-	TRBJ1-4	TGTGCCAGCAGTGAAGTACAGGGAAGGGAACTGTTTTTT	CASSEVQGRELFF
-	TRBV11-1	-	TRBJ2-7	TGTGCCAGCAGCCCTCCCGAGCGAGGTAGCCACGAGCAGTACTTC	CASSPPERGSHEQYF
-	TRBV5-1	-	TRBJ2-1	TGCGCCAGCAGCTTCCTAGGAGGATACAATGAGCAGTTCTTC	CASSFLGGYNEQFF